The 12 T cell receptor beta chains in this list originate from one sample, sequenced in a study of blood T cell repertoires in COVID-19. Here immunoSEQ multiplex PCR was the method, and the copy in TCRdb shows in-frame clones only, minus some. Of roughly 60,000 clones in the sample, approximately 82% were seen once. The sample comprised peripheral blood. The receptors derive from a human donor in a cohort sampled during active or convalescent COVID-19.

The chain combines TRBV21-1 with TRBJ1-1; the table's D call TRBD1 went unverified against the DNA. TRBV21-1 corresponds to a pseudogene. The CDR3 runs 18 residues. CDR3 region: CASSLRGTGGRRNTEAFF. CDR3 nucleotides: TGTGCCAGCAGCCTCCGCGGGACAGGGGGCAGGAGGAACACTGAAGCTTTCTTT.

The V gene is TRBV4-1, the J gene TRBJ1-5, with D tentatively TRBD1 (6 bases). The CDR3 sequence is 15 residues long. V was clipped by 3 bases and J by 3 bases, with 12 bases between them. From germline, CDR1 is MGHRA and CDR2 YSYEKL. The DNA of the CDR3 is TGCGCCAGCAGCCACCCAGGGGCGGACAATCAGCCCCAGCATTTT. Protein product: CASSHPGADNQPQHF.

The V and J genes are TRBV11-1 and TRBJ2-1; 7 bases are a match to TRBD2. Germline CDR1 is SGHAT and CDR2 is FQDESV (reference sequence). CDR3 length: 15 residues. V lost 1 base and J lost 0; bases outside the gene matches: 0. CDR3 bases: TGTGCCAGCAGCTTAGGCGGGGGCTCCTACAATGAGCAGTTCTTC. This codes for CASSLGGGSYNEQFF.

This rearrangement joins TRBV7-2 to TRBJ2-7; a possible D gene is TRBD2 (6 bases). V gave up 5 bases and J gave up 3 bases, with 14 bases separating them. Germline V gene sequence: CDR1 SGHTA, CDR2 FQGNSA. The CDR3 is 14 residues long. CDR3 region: CASSRGSGFYEQYF. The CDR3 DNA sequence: TGTGCCAGCAGCCGGGGCAGCGGGTTCTACGAGCAGTACTTC.

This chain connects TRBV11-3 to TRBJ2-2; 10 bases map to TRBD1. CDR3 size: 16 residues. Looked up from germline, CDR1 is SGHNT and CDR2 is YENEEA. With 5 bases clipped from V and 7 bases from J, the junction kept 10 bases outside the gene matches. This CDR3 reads CASSLFSTGGYGELFF. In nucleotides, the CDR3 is TGTGCCAGCAGCCTTTTCTCGACAGGGGGCTACGGGGAGCTGTTTTTT.

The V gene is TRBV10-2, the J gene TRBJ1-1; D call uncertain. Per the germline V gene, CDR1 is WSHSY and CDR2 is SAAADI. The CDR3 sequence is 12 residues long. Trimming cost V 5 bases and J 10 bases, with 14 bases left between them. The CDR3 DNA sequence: TGCGCCAGCAGTCGAGGGTTCGGAGTAGCTTTCTTT. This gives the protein CASSRGFGVAFF.

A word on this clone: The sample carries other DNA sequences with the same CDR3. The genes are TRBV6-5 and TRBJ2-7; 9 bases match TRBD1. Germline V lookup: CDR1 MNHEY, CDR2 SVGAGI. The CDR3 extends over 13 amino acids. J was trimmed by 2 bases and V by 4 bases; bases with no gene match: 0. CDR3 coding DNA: TGTGCCAGCAGTTGGGACAGGGCCTACGAGCAGTACTTC. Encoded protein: CASSWDRAYEQYF.

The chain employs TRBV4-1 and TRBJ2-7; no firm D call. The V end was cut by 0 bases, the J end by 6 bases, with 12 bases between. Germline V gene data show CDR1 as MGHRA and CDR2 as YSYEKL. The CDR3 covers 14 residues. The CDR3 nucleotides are TGCGCCAGCAGCCAAGATGGGTCTAGTACCGAGCAGTACTTC. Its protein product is CASSQDGSSTEQYF.

The CDR3 nucleotides read TGTGCCAGTAGTACGACATTGTCCCGATGGGGGGAACCCTACGAGCAGTACTTC. It yields the protein CASSTTLSRWGEPYEQYF. This chain uses TRBV19 with TRBJ2-7; D might be TRBD2 (6 bases). In germline, CDR1 is LNHDA, CDR2 SQIVND (reference sequence). This CDR3 has 18 residues. Between the trimmed V and J ends, which lost 4 bases and 2 bases, there was a span of 24 bases. Variable domain in full (rest from reference TRBV19 and TRBJ2-7): DGGITQSPKYLFRKEGQNVTLSCEQNLNHDAMYWYRQDPGQGLRLIYYSQIVNDFQKGDIAEGYSVSREKKESFPLTVTSAQKNPTAFYLCASSTTLSRWGEPYEQYFGPGTRLTVT.

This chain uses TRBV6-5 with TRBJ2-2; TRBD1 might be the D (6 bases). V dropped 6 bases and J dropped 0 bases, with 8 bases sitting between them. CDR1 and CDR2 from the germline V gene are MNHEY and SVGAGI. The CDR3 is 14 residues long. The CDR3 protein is CASSRQANTGELFF. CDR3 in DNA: TGTGCCAGCAGCCGACAGGCGAACACCGGGGAGCTGTTTTTT.

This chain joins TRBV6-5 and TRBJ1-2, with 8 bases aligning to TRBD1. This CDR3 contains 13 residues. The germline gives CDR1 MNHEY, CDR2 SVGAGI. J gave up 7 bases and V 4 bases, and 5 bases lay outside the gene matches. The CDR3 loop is CASSSATGVGYTF. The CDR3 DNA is TGTGCCAGCAGTTCGGCGACAGGGGTTGGCTACACCTTC.

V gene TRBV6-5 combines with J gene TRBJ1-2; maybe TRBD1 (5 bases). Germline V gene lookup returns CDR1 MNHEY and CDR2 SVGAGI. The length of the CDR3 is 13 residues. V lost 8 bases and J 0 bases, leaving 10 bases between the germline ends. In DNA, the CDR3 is TGTGCCAGCGGGGGGACCGCTAACTATGGCTACACCTTC. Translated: CASGGTANYGYTF.